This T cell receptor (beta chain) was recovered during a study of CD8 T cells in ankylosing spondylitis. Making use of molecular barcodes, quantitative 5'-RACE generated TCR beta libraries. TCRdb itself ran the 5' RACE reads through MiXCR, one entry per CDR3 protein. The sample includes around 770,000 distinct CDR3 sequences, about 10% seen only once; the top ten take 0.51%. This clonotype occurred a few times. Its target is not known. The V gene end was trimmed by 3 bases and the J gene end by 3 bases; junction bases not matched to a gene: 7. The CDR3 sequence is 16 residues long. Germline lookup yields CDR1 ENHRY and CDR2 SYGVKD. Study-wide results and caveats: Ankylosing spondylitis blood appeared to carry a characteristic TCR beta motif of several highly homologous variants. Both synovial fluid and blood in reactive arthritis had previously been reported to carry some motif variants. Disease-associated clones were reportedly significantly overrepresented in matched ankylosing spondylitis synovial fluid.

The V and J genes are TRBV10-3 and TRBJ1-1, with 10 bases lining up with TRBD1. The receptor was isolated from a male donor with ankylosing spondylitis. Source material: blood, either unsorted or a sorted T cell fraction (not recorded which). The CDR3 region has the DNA TGTGCCATCAGTGACCTCACCGGGACAGGGGACACTGAAGCTTTCTTT. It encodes CAISDLTGTGDTEAFF.